The rows below give T cell receptor beta chains drawn from one sample of a study of molecular identifiers for immune sequencing clone quantification. Each CDR3 protein gets one entry after TCRdb re-called the PCR reads with MiXCR. Here the sample spans some 650,000 distinct CDR3 sequences, just under 20% being singletons. The sample taken for sequencing was naive CD8+ T cells from blood, with Jurkat cell RNA spiked in. The receptors come from a human donor in good health. Some libraries in this study had Jurkat cell RNA spiked in. The CDR3 runs from the conserved cysteine through the conserved F or W. A D gene is named only where the DNA matches it firmly. The listing skips clone size in some rows; elsewhere it reads once, few, many or a size class.

J | D | V | size | DNA | CDR3
TRBJ1-4 | NA | TRBV4-1 | few | TGCGCCAGCAGCCAAGAGCCCCTCTCGAATGAAAAACTGTTTTTT | CASSQEPLSNEKLFF
TRBJ1-5 | TRBD1 | TRBV7-8 | many | TGTGCCAGCAGCTTAGGGGGACAGGAATTCCTCTCCCAGCATTTT | CASSLGGQEFLSQHF
TRBJ2-1 | TRBD1 | TRBV7-9 | NA | TGTGCCAGCAGCCAGACAGGGGGCCTATCCTACAATGAGCAGTTCTTC | CASSQTGGLSYNEQFF
TRBJ1-5 | NA | TRBV19 | few | TGTGCCAGTACCTATGACCCTAGGGGTCAGCCCCAGCATTTT | CASTYDPRGQPQHF
TRBJ2-3 | NA | TRBV28 | many | TGTGCCAGCAGTACCGGGGAGGAGGGAGGTCGGGCAGATACGCAGTATTTT | CASSTGEEGGRADTQYF
TRBJ1-2 | NA | TRBV12-3/TRBV12-4 | NA | TGTGCCAGCAGTGAACCGGGACGGGGATCAGCGAGGGCCTTC | CASSEPGRGSARAF
TRBJ2-5 | NA | TRBV7-6 | NA | TGTGCCAGCAGCTTAGTATTGGCAGAACGAGGGACCCAGTACTTC | CASSLVLAERGTQYF
TRBJ1-1 | NA | TRBV21-1 | many | TGTGCCAGCAGCACACCGACAGTGAACACTGAAGCTTTCTTT | CASSTPTVNTEAFF
TRBJ2-7 | NA | TRBV11-1 | once | TGTGCCAGCAGCTCAGCACGGGGGTACCCCTACGAGCAGTACTTC | CASSSARGYPYEQYF
TRBJ1-1 | NA | TRBV12-3/TRBV12-4 | NA | TGTGCCACTCGTAACGCTGAAGCTTTCTTT | CATRNAEAFF
TRBJ2-3 | NA | TRBV7-3 | NA | TGTGCCAGCAGCGAAGGGGGAGGGAAGGATACGCAGTATTTT | CASSEGGGKDTQYF
TRBJ1-1 | NA | TRBV20-1 | NA | TGCAGTGCCCCGACTCCCCGGGGGAACACTGAAGCTTTCTTT | CSAPTPRGNTEAFF
TRBJ1-4 | NA | TRBV9 | many | TGTGCCAGCAGCGCGCGTCAGGGCTCTAATGAAAAACTGTTTTTT | CASSARQGSNEKLFF
TRBJ2-3 | TRBD1 | TRBV7-6 | many | TGTGCCAGCAGTACAGGGGGCACAGATACGCAGTATTTT | CASSTGGTDTQYF
TRBJ2-7 | TRBD2 | TRBV19 | NA | TGTGCCAGTAGTTCGGAGGAGGGACTAGCGGGATTCGAGCAGTACTTC | CASSSEEGLAGFEQYF
TRBJ2-5 | NA | TRBV12-2 | NA | TGTGCAAGTCGCGACTCGAGTCGGGGGGCGGGTGAGACCCAGTACTTC | CASRDSSRGAGETQYF
TRBJ1-5 | TRBD1 | TRBV27 | NA | TGTGCCAGCAGTTCCTCGGGACAGAATCAGCCCCAGCATTTT | CASSSSGQNQPQHF
TRBJ2-3 | TRBD2 | TRBV9 | many | TGTGCCAGCAGCGTAGTTGCGGGAGCATCAGATACGCAGTATTTT | CASSVVAGASDTQYF
TRBJ2-1 | NA | TRBV27 | NA | TGTGCCAGCAGTTCCGGAAAGGCCCACTCCTACAATGAGCAGTTCTTC | CASSSGKAHSYNEQFF
TRBJ1-2 | NA | TRBV11-2 | few | TGTGCCAGCAGCTTAGAAGGGAGACCTAACTATGGCTACACCTTC | CASSLEGRPNYGYTF
TRBJ2-3 | NA | TRBV29-1 | NA | TGCAGCGTAGATATCGGGAGTTCTACAGATACGCAGTATTTT | CSVDIGSSTDTQYF
TRBJ2-2 | TRBD2 | TRBV7-9 | NA | TGTGCCAGCAGCCTCGCGGGGGGGGAGAACACCGGGGAGCTGTTTTTT | CASSLAGGENTGELFF
TRBJ2-7 | NA | TRBV4-2 | many | TGTGCCAGCAGCCAAGCGTGGGAGCGGAGTAGAGTCTACGAGCAGTACTTC | CASSQAWERSRVYEQYF
TRBJ2-4 | NA | TRBV6-5 | many | TGTGCCAGCAGTTACCTCACTTGGATTCAGTACTTC | CASSYLTWIQYF
TRBJ2-5 | NA | TRBV9 | many | TGTGCCAGCAGCCCGGAGGTCGGGGGAGAGACCCAGTACTTC | CASSPEVGGETQYF
TRBJ1-1 | TRBD1 | TRBV28 | many | TGTGCCAGCAGGTACGGGACAGGGGGCCAGTGGGACACTGAAGCTTTCTTT | CASRYGTGGQWDTEAFF
TRBJ2-3 | NA | TRBV29-1 | many | TGCAGCGTTTTGTACGCAGATACGCAGTATTTT | CSVLYADTQYF
TRBJ1-2 | TRBD1 | TRBV11-2 | few | TGTGCCAGCAGCTTAAGCCGCGGGACAGTCTCTAACTATGGCTACACCTTC | CASSLSRGTVSNYGYTF
TRBJ2-5 | TRBD2 | TRBV6-1 | many | TGTGCCGTAACAGGGGCCCGACTAGCGGGGGGCGAGGGGACCCAGTACTTC | CAVTGARLAGGEGTQYF
TRBJ2-1 | NA | TRBV6-2/TRBV6-3 | NA | TGTGCCAGCAGTTACAGCGGCAACTACAATGAGCAGTTCTTC | CASSYSGNYNEQFF
TRBJ2-1 | NA | TRBV12-3/TRBV12-4 | NA | TGTGCCAGCAGTACCTGGGGCAGGGGGGGTGAGCAGTTCTTC | CASSTWGRGGEQFF
TRBJ2-5 | TRBD1 | TRBV15 | NA | TGTGCCACCAGCAGACAGACAGGGTACCAAGAGACCCAGTGCTTC | CATSRQTGYQETQCF
TRBJ1-5 | NA | TRBV11-2 | few | TGTGCCAGCAGCTTAGAAGGGGCAGACTACCAGCATTTT | CASSLEGADYQHF
TRBJ2-3 | TRBD2 | TRBV28 | many | TGTGCCAGCAGTCAGGGACTAGCGGGAAGCACAGATACGCAGTATTTT | CASSQGLAGSTDTQYF
TRBJ2-7 | NA | TRBV7-8 | few | TGTGCCAGCAGCGCCGACATATACTTCTCCTACGAGCAGTACTTC | CASSADIYFSYEQYF
TRBJ1-2 | NA | TRBV19 | NA | TGTGCCAGTAGTATAATTCTAGCAGGAGGAGATGGCTACACCTTC | CASSIILAGGDGYTF
TRBJ1-5 | NA | TRBV6-6 | many | TGTGCCAGCAGTTATGAGACTAGCAATCAGCCCCAGCATTTT | CASSYETSNQPQHF
TRBJ2-5 | NA | TRBV4-2 | NA | TGTGCCAGCAGCCAAGATTTTATTCGGGGAGAGACCCAGTACTTC | CASSQDFIRGETQYF
TRBJ1-2 | NA | TRBV19 | few | TGTGCCAGTAGTATCCAAAATGGCTACACCTTC | CASSIQNGYTF
TRBJ1-6 | NA | TRBV4-3 | few | TGCGCCAGCAGCCCAAGTATAGACCGCTATTCACCCCTCCACTTT | CASSPSIDRYSPLHF
TRBJ2-5 | NA | TRBV5-6 | many | TGTGCCAGCAGCTTGGGGGCAGTACAAGAGACCCAGTACTTC | CASSLGAVQETQYF
TRBJ2-1 | TRBD2 | TRBV24-1 | NA | TGTGCCACCAGTGATTTTAATAGCGGGATAGGCAATGAGCAGTTCTTC | CATSDFNSGIGNEQFF
TRBJ2-7 | TRBD1 | TRBV7-6 | many | TGTGCCAGCAGCCCGACAGGGGTACCCGAGCAGTACTTC | CASSPTGVPEQYF
TRBJ1-4 | TRBD1 | TRBV19 | NA | TGTGCCAGTAGTTCCCGGGACAGGGGTAATGAAAAACTGTTTTTT | CASSSRDRGNEKLFF
TRBJ1-1 | NA | TRBV5-4 | NA | TGTGCCAGCAGCCCCCCCGGAGGACCGTCTGAAGCTTTCTTT | CASSPPGGPSEAFF
TRBJ2-7 | TRBD1 | TRBV20-1 | few | TGCAGTGCTAGAGATTACGACAGGGGGACCTACTTC | CSARDYDRGTYF
TRBJ2-5 | NA | TRBV7-9 | few | TGTGCCAGCAGCTTAGCGGGAGAGGGGACGGCCCAGTACTTC | CASSLAGEGTAQYF
TRBJ1-3 | NA | TRBV11-2 | few | TGTGCCAGCAGCCCCTGGACAGTAAACTCTGGAGACACCATATATTTT | CASSPWTVNSGDTIYF
TRBJ2-7 | NA | TRBV14 | many | TGTGCCAGCAGCCCGAGCGCGTTCTACGAGCAGTACTTC | CASSPSAFYEQYF
TRBJ2-6 | TRBD1 | TRBV4-3 | many | TGCGCCAGCAGCCAAGATTTCCGGGACAGGGGCTTCTCTGGGGCCAACGTCCTGACTTTC | CASSQDFRDRGFSGANVLTF
TRBJ2-2 | NA | TRBV11-2 | few | TGTGCCAGCAGCATACACCAGGGAGGGGAGCTGTTTTTT | CASSIHQGGELFF
TRBJ2-1 | NA | TRBV7-9 | NA | TGTGCCAGCAGCTCCAATGTAGGGCAGTTCTTC | CASSSNVGQFF
TRBJ2-1 | NA | TRBV25-1 | many | TGTGCCAGCTCGAGGGGGTCGTACAATGAGCAGTTCTTC | CASSRGSYNEQFF
TRBJ2-2 | NA | TRBV12-3/TRBV12-4 | few | TGTGCCAGCAGTACCCAACACTCGGAGCCCCACACCGGGGAGCTGTTTTTT | CASSTQHSEPHTGELFF
TRBJ1-2 | NA | TRBV7-9 | many | TGTGCCAGCAGCTCTAAGTGGGGGCAACCTTCCAACTATGGCTACACCTTC | CASSSKWGQPSNYGYTF
TRBJ2-7 | NA | TRBV5-5 | many | TGTGCCAGCAGCCCCTCCCAGGTGGGTGAGTCCTACGAGCAGTACTTC | CASSPSQVGESYEQYF
TRBJ2-1 | NA | TRBV6-2/TRBV6-3 | many | TGTGCCAGCAGCCTAACAGGGTTAGGGAGTGAGCAGTTCTTC | CASSLTGLGSEQFF